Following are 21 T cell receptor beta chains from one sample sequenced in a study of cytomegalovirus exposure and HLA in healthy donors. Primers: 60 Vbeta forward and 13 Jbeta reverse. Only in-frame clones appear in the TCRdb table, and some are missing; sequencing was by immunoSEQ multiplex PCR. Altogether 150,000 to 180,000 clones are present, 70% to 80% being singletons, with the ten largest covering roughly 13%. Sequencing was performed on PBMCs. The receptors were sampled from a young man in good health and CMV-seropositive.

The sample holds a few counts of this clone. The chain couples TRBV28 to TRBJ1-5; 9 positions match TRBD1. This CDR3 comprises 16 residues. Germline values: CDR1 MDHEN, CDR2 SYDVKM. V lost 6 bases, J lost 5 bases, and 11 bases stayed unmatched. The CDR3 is CASRLSDRGWDQPQHF. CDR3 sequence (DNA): TGTGCCAGCAGACTTTCGGACAGGGGTTGGGATCAGCCCCAGCATTTT.

CDR3 coding DNA: TGTGCCAGTAGTATAGGTACAGGCCGGATGGAAGAGCAGTACTTC. Its translation: CASSIGTGRMEEQYF. The J gene is TRBJ2-7, the V gene TRBV19, with D perhaps matching TRBD1 (5 bases). The germline V gene has CDR1 LNHDA and CDR2 SQIVND (reference sequence). CDR3 length: 15 amino acids. V lost 1 base, J lost 7 bases, and 17 bases lay in between.

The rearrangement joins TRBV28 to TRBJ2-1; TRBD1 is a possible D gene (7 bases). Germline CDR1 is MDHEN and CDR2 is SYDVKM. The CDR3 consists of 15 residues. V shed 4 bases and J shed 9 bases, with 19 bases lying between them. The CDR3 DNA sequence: TGTGCCAGCAGTTCACAGGGGCGACTAGTGGTTGAGCAGTTCTTC. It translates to CASSSQGRLVVEQFF.

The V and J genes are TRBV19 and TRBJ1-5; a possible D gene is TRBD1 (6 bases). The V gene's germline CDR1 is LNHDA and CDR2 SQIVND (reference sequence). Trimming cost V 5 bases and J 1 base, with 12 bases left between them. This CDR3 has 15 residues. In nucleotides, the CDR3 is TGTGCCAGTAGTGCACAGGGATGGAGCAATCAGCCCCAGCATTTT. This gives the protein CASSAQGWSNQPQHF.

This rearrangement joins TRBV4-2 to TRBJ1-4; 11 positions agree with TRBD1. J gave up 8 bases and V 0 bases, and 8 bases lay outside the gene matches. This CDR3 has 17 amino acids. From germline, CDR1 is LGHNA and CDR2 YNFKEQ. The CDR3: CASSQDWGGTGGEKLFF. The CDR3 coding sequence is TGTGCCAGCAGCCAAGATTGGGGAGGGACAGGGGGAGAAAAACTGTTTTTT.

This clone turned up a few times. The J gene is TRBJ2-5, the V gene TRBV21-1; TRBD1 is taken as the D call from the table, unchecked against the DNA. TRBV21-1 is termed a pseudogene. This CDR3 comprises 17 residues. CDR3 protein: CASSKVGGQGYQETQYF. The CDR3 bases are TGTGCCAGCAGCAAAGTGGGCGGACAGGGTTACCAAGAGACCCAGTACTTC.

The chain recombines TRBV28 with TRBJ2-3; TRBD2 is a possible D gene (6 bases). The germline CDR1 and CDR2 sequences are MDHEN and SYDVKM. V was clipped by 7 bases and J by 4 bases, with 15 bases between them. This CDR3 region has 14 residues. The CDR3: CASIGTGSPDTQYF. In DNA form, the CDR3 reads TGTGCCAGCATAGGGACTGGGTCCCCAGATACGCAGTATTTT.

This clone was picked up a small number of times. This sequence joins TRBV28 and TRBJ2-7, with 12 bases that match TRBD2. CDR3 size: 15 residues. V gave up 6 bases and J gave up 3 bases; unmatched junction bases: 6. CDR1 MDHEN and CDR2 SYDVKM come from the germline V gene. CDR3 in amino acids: CASRWTSGNIYEQYF. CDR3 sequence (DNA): TGTGCCAGCAGGTGGACTAGCGGGAATATCTACGAGCAGTACTTC.

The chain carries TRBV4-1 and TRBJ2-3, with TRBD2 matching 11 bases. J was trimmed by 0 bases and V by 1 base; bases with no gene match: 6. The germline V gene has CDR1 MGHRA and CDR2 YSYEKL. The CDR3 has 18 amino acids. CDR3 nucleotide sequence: TGCGCCAGCAGCCAAGCAGGGACTAGCGGTTGGAGCACAGATACGCAGTATTTT. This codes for CASSQAGTSGWSTDTQYF.

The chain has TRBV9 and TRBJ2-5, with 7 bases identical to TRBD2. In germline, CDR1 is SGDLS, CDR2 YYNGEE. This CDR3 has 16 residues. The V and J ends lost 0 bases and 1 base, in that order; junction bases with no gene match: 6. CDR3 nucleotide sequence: TGTGCCAGCAGCGTAGGTGGGGGGGACTTCCAAGAGACCCAGTACTTC. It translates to CASSVGGGDFQETQYF.

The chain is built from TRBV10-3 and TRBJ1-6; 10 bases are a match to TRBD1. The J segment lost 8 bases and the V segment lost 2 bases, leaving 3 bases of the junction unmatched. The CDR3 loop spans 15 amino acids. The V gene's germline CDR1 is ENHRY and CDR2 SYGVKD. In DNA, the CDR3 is TGTGCCATCAGTGAGGGACAGGGGGGAGATTCACCCCTCCACTTT. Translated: CAISEGQGGDSPLHF.

DNA for the CDR3: TGTGCCAGCACGGACAGGATCAATCAGCCCCAGCATTTT. It encodes CASTDRINQPQHF. The V and J genes are TRBV2 and TRBJ1-5, with 7 bases that match TRBD1. CDR3 length equals 13 residues. V lost 7 bases to trimming and J lost 3 bases; unmatched junction nucleotides: 3. CDR1 SNHLY and CDR2 FYNNEI come from the germline V gene.

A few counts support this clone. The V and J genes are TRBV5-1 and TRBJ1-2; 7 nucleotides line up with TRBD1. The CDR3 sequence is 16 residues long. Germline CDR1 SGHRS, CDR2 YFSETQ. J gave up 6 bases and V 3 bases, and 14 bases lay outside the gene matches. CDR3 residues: CASSSGQAGAIDGYTF. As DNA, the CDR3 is TGCGCCAGCAGCTCAGGACAGGCAGGCGCTATTGATGGCTACACCTTC.

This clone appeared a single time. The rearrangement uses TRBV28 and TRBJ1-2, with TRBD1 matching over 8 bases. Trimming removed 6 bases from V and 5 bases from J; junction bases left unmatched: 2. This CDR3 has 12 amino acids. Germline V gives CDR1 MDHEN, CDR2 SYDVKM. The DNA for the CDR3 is TGTGCCAGCAGCGGGGACAGGTATGGCTACACCTTC. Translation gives CASSGDRYGYTF.

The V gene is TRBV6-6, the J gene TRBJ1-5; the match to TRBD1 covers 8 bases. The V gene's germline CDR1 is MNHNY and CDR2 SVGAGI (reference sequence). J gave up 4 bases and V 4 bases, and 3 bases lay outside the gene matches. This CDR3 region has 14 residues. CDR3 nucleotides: TGTGCCAGCAGTTCGACAGGGGTTAATCAGCCCCAGCATTTT. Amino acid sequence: CASSSTGVNQPQHF.

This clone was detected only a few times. The CDR3 here is CASRLAGASDTQYF. CDR3 nucleotides: TGTGCCAGCAGACTAGCGGGAGCTTCAGATACGCAGTATTTT. The chain couples TRBV6-1 to TRBJ2-3, with 11 bases that match TRBD2. V gave up 6 bases and J gave up 4 bases; unmatched junction bases: 3. There are 14 residues in the CDR3. CDR1 and CDR2 from the germline V gene are MNHNS and SASEGT.

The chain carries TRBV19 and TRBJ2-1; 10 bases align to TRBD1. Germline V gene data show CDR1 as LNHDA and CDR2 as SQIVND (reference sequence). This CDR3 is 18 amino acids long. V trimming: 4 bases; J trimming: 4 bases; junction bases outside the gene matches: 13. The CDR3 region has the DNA TGTGCCAGTAGTAAGATCCGGGACAGGGGCCTAGGTTACAATGAGCAGTTCTTC. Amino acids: CASSKIRDRGLGYNEQFF.

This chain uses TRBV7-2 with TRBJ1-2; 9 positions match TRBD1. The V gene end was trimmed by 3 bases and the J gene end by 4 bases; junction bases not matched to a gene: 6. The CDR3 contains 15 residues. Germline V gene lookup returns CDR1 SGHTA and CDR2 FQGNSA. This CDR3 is CASSFRQGGSYGYTF. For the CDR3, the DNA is TGTGCCAGCAGCTTTCGACAGGGGGGTTCCTATGGCTACACCTTC.

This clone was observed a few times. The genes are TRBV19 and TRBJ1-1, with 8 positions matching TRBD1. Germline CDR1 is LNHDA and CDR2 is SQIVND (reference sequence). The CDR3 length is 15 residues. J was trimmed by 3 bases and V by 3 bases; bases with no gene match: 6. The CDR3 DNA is TGTGCCAGTAGTATCCAGGGGGCGTCCTACACTGAAGCTTTCTTT. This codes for CASSIQGASYTEAFF.

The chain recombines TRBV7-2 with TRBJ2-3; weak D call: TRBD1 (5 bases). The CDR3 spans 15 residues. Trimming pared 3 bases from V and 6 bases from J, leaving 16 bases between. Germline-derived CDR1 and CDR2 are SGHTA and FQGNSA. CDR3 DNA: TGTGCCAGCAGCTTTGGGGCTTCCATCGAGGATACGCAGTATTTT. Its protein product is CASSFGASIEDTQYF.

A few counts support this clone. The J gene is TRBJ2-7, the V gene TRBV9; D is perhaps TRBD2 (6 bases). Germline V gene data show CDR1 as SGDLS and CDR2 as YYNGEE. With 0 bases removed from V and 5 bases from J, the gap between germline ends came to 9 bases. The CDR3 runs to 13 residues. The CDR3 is CASSVGRGNEQYF. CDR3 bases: TGTGCCAGCAGCGTAGGGCGGGGAAACGAGCAGTACTTC.